These 8 T cell receptor beta chains were all obtained from the same sample, sequenced in a study of T-cell reconstitution after alpha-beta-depleted transplantation in children. Preparation of the TCRbeta library used unique molecular identifiers. Via MiXCR, TCRdb re-called the PCR reads, giving one row per CDR3 protein. The sample lists about 640,000 distinct CDR3 sequences; around 17% were seen once. The sequencing here drew on PBMCs from the stem cell graft donor, taken from the stem cell graft. Every receptor here comes from a human donor who donated a stem cell graft to a child with acute myeloid leukemia.

This clonotype was detected a few times. The genes are TRBV18 and TRBJ2-7, with 9 bases that match TRBD2. CDR3 length equals 13 residues. Trimming cost V 6 bases and J 7 bases; bases outside gene matches: 7. Germline-derived CDR1 and CDR2 are KGHSH and LQKENI. In DNA, the CDR3 is TGTGCCAGCTCGCAGGGACTAGCAGGGGAGCAGTACTTC. Protein product: CASSQGLAGEQYF. The whole variable domain, filled in from reference TRBV18 and TRBJ2-7, reads NAGVMQNPRHLVRRRGQEARLRCSPMKGHSHVYWYRQLPEEGLKFMVYLQKENIIDESGMPKERFSAEFPKEGPSILRIQQVVRGDSAAYFCASSQGLAGEQYFGPGTRLTVT.

The CDR3 region is CASKWTLYSNQPQHF. In nucleotides, the CDR3 is TGTGCCAGCAAATGGACCCTATATAGCAATCAGCCCCAGCATTTT. V usage is TRBV12-3 or TRBV12-4 and J usage is TRBJ1-5, with D unclear. The V end was cut by 7 bases, the J end by 0 bases, with 13 bases between. This CDR3 spans 15 amino acids.

Only a few counts were recorded for this clonotype. The rearrangement joins TRBV20-1 to TRBJ2-1, with TRBD2 identical over 8 bases. V lost 3 bases, J lost 12 bases, and 10 bases stayed unmatched. The CDR3 length is 13 residues. Germline CDR1 is DFQATT and CDR2 is SNEGSKA (reference sequence). CDR3 amino acids: CSASGYSGEGQFF. The CDR3 DNA is TGCAGTGCTAGCGGCTATAGCGGGGAGGGGCAGTTCTTC.

This clonotype has at least ten counts. Because the CDR3 is missing its conserved closing phenylalanine or tryptophan, this is likely a read error. Because the CDR3's place on the DNA is in doubt, the DNA is left out and the CDR3 is given as listed by TCRdb. The chain combines TRBV29-1 with TRBJ2-7. The CDR3 contains 8 residues when both ends are counted. The germline gives CDR1 SQVTM, CDR2 ANQGSEA. This CDR3 reads CSVADPEN.

This clonotype was detected ten times or more. The chain has TRBV6-1 and TRBJ2-4; 9 positions match TRBD1. The germline V gene has CDR1 MNHNS and CDR2 SASEGT. V shed 5 bases and J 8 bases; nucleotides not matched to a gene: 4. The CDR3 loop spans 13 amino acids. CDR3 in amino acids: CASSQGQGDIQYF. CDR3 DNA: TGTGCCAGCAGTCAGGGACAGGGAGACATTCAGTACTTC.

V and J are TRBV11-2 and TRBJ2-4; tentatively, D is TRBD1 or TRBD2 (5 bases each). Germline V gives CDR1 SGHAT, CDR2 FQNNGV. The CDR3 runs to 18 residues. V lost 2 bases, J lost 0 bases, and 17 bases lay in between. The CDR3 DNA reads TGTGCCAGCAGCTTAAGGGGAGCGGTTTCCAGAGCCAAAAACATTCAGTACTTC. As protein: CASSLRGAVSRAKNIQYF. Combining the CDR3 with reference TRBV11-2 and TRBJ2-4 gives the whole variable domain EAGVAQSPRYKIIEKRQSVAFWCNPISGHATLYWYQQILGQGPKLLIQFQNNGVVDDSQLPKDRFSAERLKGVDSTLKIQPAKLEDSAVYLCASSLRGAVSRAKNIQYFGAGTRLSVL.

There are many counts of this clonotype. V usage is TRBV24-1 and J usage is TRBJ2-1; TRBD2 is a possible D gene (5 bases). V was trimmed by 5 bases and J by 8 bases, leaving 18 bases between them. The CDR3 spans 15 residues. From germline, CDR1 is KGHDR and CDR2 SFDVKD. This CDR3 reads CATSVGSVFGDEQFF. The CDR3 coding sequence is TGTGCCACCAGTGTTGGTAGCGTTTTTGGGGATGAGCAGTTCTTC.

This clonotype was counted between two and nine times. This chain joins TRBV12-3 or TRBV12-4 and TRBJ2-5, with TRBD1 identical over 7 bases. With V trimmed by 3 bases and J by 6 bases, 7 bases remained unmatched. This CDR3 spans 14 amino acids. The DNA of the CDR3 is TGTGCCAGCAGTTTGCGGCAGGGGGATCAGACCCAGTACTTC. It codes for CASSLRQGDQTQYF.